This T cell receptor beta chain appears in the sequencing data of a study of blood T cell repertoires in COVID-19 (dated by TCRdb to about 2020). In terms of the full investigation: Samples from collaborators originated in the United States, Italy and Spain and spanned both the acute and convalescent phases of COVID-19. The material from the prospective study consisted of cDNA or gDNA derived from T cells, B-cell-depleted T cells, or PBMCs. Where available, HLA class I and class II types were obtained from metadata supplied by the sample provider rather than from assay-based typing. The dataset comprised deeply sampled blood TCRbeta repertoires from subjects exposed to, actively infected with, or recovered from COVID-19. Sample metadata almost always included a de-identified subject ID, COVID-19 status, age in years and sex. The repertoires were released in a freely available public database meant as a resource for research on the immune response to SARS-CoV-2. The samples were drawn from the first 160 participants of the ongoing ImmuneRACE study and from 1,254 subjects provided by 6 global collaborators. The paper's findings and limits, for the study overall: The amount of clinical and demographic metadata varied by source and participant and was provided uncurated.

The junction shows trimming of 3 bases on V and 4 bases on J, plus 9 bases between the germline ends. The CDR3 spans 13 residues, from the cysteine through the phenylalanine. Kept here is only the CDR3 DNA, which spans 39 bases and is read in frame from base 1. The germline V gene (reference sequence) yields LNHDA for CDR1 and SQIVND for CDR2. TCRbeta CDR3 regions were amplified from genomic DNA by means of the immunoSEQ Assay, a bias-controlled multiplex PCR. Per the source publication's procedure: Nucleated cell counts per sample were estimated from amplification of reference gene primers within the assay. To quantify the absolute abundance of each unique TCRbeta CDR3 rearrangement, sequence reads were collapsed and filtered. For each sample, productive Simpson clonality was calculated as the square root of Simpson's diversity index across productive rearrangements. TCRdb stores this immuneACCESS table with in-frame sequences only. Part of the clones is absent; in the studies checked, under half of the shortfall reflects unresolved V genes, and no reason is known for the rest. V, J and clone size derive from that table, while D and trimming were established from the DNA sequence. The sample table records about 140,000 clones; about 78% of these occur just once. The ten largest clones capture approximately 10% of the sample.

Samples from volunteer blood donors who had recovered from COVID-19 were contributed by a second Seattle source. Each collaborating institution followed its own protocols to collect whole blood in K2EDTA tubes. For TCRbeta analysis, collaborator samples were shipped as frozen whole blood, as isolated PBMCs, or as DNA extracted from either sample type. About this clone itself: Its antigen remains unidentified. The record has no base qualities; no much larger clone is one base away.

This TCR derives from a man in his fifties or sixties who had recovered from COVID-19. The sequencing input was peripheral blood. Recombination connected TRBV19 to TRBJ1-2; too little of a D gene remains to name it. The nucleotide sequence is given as TGTGCCAGTAGTATCTTACGGAGCTATGGCTACACCTTC. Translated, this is CASSILRSYGYTF.